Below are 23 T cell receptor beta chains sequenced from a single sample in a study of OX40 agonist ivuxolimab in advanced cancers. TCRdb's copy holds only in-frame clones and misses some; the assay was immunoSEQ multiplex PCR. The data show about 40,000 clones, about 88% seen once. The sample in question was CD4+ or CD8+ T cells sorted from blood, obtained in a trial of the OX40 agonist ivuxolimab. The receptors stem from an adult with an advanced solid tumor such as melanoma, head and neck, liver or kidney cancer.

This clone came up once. The CDR3 loop is CASRLAGSYNEQFF. The DNA for the CDR3 is TGTGCCAGCAGGCTAGCGGGGAGTTACAATGAGCAGTTCTTC. The J gene is TRBJ2-1, the V gene TRBV27; 9 positions agree with TRBD2. This CDR3 is built from 14 residues. After removal of 6 bases from V and 4 bases from J, the junction contained 4 bases not matched to a gene. In germline, CDR1 is MNHEY, CDR2 SMNVEV (reference sequence).

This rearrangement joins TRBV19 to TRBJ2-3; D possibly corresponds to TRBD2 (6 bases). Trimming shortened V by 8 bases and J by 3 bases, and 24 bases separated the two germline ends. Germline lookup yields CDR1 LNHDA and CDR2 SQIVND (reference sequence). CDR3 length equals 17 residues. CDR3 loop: CASFNGRETRDTDTQYF. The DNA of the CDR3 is TGTGCCAGTTTCAACGGGCGTGAGACTAGGGATACAGATACGCAGTATTTT.

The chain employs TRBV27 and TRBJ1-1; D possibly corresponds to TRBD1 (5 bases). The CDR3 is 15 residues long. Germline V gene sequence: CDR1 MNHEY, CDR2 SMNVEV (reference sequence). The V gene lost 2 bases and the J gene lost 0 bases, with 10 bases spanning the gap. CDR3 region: CASSLDGGLNTEAFF. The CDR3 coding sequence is TGTGCCAGCAGTTTAGACGGGGGATTGAACACTGAAGCTTTCTTT.

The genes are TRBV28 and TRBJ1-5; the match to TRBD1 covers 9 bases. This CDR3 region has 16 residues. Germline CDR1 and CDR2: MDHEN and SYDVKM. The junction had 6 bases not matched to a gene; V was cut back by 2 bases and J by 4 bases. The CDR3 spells CASSLIGTGNNQPQHF. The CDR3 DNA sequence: TGTGCCAGCAGTTTAATCGGGACAGGGAATAATCAGCCCCAGCATTTT.

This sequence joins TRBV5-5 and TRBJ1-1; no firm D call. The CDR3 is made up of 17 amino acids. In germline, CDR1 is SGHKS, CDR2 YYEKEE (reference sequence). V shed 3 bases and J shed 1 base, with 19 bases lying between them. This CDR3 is CASSSLYIGAGNTEAFF. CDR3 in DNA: TGTGCCAGCAGCTCCCTTTACATCGGCGCGGGGAACACTGAAGCTTTCTTT. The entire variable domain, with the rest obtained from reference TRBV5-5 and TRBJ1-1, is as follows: DAGVTQSPTHLIKTRGQQVTLRCSPISGHKSVSWYQQVLGQGPQFIFQYYEKEERGRGNFPDRFSARQFPNYSSELNVNALLLGDSALYLCASSSLYIGAGNTEAFFGQGTRLTVV.

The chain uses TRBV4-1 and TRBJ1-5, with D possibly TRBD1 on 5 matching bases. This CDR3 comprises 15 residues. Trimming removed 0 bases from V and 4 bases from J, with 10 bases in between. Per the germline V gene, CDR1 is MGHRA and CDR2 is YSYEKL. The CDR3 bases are TGCGCCAGCAGCCAAGACAGGGTGGGGAATCAGCCCCAGCATTTT. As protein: CASSQDRVGNQPQHF.

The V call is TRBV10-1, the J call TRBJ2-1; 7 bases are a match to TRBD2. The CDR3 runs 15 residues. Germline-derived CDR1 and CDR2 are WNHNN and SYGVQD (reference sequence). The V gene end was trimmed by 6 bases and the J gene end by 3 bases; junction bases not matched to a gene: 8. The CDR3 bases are TGCGCCAGCAGGGGGCGGGAGCCTATCTACAATGAGCAGTTCTTC. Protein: CASRGREPIYNEQFF.

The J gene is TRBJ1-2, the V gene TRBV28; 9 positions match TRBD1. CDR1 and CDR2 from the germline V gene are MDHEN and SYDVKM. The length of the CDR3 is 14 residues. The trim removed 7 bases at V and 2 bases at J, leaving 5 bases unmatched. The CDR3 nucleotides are TGTGCCAGCACCTTACAGGGGGCAAACTATGGCTACACCTTC. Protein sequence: CASTLQGANYGYTF.

The CDR3 loop is CASSQEGGPLYEQYF. In DNA form, the CDR3 reads TGTGCCAGCAGCCAAGAGGGGGGACCTCTCTACGAGCAGTACTTC. V gene TRBV4-2 combines with J gene TRBJ2-7, with D possibly being TRBD2 (6 bases). Germline lookup yields CDR1 LGHNA and CDR2 YNFKEQ. There are 15 residues in the CDR3. Trimming pared 0 bases from V and 3 bases from J, leaving 12 bases between.

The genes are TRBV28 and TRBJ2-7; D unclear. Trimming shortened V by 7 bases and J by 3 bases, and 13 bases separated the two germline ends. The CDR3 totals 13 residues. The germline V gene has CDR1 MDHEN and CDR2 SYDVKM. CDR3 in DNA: TGTGCCAGCACCCTTCCCTGGCTCTACGAGCAGTACTTC. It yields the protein CASTLPWLYEQYF.

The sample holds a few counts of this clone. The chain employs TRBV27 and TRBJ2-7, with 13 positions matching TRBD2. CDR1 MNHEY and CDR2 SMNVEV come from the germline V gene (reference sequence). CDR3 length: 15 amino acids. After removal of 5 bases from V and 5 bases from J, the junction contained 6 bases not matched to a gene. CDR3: CASSPWTSGRDEQYF. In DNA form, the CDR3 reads TGTGCCAGCAGTCCCTGGACTAGCGGGAGAGACGAGCAGTACTTC.

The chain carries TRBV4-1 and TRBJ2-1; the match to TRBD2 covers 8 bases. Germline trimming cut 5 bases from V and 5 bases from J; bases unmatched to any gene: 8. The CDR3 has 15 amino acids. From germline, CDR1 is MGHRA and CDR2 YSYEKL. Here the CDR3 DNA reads TGCGCCAGCAGCAGATCGGGGGGGGATCACAATGAGCAGTTCTTC. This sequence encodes CASSRSGGDHNEQFF.

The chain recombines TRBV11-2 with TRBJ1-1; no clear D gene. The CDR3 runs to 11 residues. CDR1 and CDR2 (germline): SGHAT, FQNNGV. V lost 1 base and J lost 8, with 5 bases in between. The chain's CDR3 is CASSLGREAFF. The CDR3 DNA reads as TGTGCCAGCAGCTTAGGCCGCGAAGCTTTCTTT. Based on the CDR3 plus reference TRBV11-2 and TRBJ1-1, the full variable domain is EAGVAQSPRYKIIEKRQSVAFWCNPISGHATLYWYQQILGQGPKLLIQFQNNGVVDDSQLPKDRFSAERLKGVDSTLKIQPAKLEDSAVYLCASSLGREAFFGQGTRLTVV.

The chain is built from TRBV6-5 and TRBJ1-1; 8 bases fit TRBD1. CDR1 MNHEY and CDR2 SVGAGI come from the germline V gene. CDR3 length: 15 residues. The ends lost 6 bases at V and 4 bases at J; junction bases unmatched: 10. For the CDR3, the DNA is TGTGCCAGCAGCCGCGGGACAGGAGGGGGCACTGAAGCTTTCTTT. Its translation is CASSRGTGGGTEAFF.

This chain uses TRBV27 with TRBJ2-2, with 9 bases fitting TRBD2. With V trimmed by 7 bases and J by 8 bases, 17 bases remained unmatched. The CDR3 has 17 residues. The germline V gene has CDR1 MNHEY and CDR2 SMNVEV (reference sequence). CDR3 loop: CASMILPGLAGRGELFF. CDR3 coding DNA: TGTGCCAGCATGATCCTTCCGGGACTAGCAGGGAGAGGGGAGCTGTTTTTT.

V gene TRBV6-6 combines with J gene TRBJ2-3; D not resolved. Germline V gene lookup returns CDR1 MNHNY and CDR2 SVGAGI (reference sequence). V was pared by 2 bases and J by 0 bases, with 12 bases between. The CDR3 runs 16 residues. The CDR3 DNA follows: TGTGCCAGCAGTTACGGTGCGCCACGCAGCACAGATACGCAGTATTTT. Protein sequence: CASSYGAPRSTDTQYF.

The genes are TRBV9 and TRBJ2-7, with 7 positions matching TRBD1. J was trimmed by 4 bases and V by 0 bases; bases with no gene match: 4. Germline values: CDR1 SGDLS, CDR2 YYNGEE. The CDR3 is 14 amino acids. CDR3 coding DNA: TGTGCCAGCAGCGTAGCGGTCAGGGGGTACGAGCAGTACTTC. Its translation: CASSVAVRGYEQYF.

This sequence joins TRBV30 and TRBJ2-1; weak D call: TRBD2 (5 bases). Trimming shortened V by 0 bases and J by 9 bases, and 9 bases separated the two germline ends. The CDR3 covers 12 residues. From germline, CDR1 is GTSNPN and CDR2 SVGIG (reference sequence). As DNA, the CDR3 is TGTGCCTGGAGTGTAGGTAGCGCTGAGCAGTTCTTC. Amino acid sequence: CAWSVGSAEQFF.

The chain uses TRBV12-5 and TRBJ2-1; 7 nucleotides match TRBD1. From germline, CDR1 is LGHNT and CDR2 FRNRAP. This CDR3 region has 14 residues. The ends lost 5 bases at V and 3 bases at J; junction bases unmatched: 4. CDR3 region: CASGQGVVYNEQFF. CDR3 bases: TGTGCTAGTGGTCAGGGGGTGGTCTACAATGAGCAGTTCTTC.

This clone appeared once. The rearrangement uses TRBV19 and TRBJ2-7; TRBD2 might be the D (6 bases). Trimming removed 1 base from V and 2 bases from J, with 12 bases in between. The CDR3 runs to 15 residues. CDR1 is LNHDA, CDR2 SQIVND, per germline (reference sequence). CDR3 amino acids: CASSIAGTGAYEQYF. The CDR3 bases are TGTGCCAGTAGTATAGCGGGGACTGGTGCCTACGAGCAGTACTTC.

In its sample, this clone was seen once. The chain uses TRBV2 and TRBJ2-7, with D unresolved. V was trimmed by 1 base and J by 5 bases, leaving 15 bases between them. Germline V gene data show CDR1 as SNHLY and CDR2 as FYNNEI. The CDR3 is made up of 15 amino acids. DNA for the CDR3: TGTGCCAGCAGTGAAGGCCGGGCGCCCGAGGACGAGCAGTACTTC. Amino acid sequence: CASSEGRAPEDEQYF.

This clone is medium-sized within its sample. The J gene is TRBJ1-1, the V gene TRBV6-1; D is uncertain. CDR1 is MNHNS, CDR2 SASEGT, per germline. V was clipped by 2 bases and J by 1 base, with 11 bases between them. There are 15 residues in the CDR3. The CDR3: CASSENSVWNTEAFF. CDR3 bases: TGTGCCAGCAGTGAAAACAGCGTTTGGAACACTGAAGCTTTCTTT.

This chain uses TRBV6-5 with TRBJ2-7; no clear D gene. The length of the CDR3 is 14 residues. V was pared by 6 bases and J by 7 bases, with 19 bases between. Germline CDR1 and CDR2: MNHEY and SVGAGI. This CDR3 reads CASSLGDSTREQYF. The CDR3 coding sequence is TGTGCCAGCAGCCTTGGGGATTCAACGCGAGAGCAGTACTTC.